A selection of T cell receptor beta chains follows, all from one sample in a study of Ad26.COV2.S vaccination and SARS-CoV-2 variants. Profiling relied on immunoSEQ multiplex PCR, and the TCRdb table lists in-frame clones only, not all of them. This table holds 100,000 or so clones, over 60% found once. The material sequenced was peripheral blood, taken after recovery from COVID-19. All receptors come from a human donor who had recovered from COVID-19. The CDR3 runs from the conserved cysteine through the conserved F or W. The D gene is left open where the match is weak. Rows give clone size only sometimes, using once, few, many, or a class for an expanded clone.

size: NA; J: TRBJ2-2; D: NA; V: TRBV7-6; CDR3: CASSLAGQGNGELFF; DNA: TGTGCCAGCAGCTTAGCTGGTCAGGGGAACGGGGAGCTGTTTTTT
size: NA; J: TRBJ2-6; D: NA; V: TRBV27; CDR3: CASSFGVPGANVLTF; DNA: TGTGCCAGCAGTTTTGGAGTCCCCGGGGCCAACGTCCTGACTTTC
size: NA; J: TRBJ1-5; D: NA; V: TRBV28; CDR3: CASSHSPNQPQHF; DNA: TGTGCCAGCAGTCACAGCCCCAATCAGCCCCAGCATTTT
size: NA; J: TRBJ1-4; D: TRBD1; V: TRBV4-2; CDR3: CASNPGGQGTREKLFF; DNA: TGTGCCAGCAATCCCGGGGGACAGGGGACGCGGGAAAAACTGTTTTTT
size: NA; J: TRBJ1-6; D: NA; V: TRBV27; CDR3: CASSLTAGLFNSPLHF; DNA: TGTGCCAGCAGTTTGACGGCGGGGCTCTTTAATTCACCCCTCCACTTT
size: NA; J: TRBJ1-1; D: NA; V: TRBV9; CDR3: CASSVEGNTEAFF; DNA: TGTGCCAGCAGCGTAGAGGGGAACACTGAAGCTTTCTTT
size: NA; J: TRBJ2-5; D: NA; V: TRBV5-6; CDR3: CASSLELGGPSETQYF; DNA: TGTGCCAGCAGCTTGGAGCTAGGGGGGCCGTCAGAGACCCAGTACTTC
size: NA; J: TRBJ2-5; D: NA; V: TRBV5-6; CDR3: CASSLTHRETQYF; DNA: TGTGCCAGCAGCTTGACACACAGGGAGACCCAGTACTTC
size: NA; J: TRBJ2-2; D: NA; V: TRBV7-9; CDR3: CASSLEQINTGELFF; DNA: TGTGCCAGCAGCTTAGAACAGATTAACACCGGGGAGCTGTTTTTT
size: NA; J: TRBJ1-1; D: NA; V: TRBV5-5; CDR3: CASSFPSGQTYTEAFF; DNA: TGTGCCAGCAGCTTTCCGTCGGGACAAACTTACACTGAAGCTTTCTTT
size: NA; J: TRBJ2-5; D: NA; V: TRBV2; CDR3: CASRSDTQETQYF; DNA: TGTGCCAGCAGATCGGACACCCAAGAGACCCAGTACTTC
size: NA; J: TRBJ1-6; D: TRBD1; V: TRBV6-5; CDR3: CASSYATGVDSPLHF; DNA: TGTGCCAGCAGTTACGCTACAGGGGTTGATTCACCCCTCCACTTT
size: NA; J: TRBJ2-2; D: TRBD1; V: TRBV9; CDR3: CASSGGQGEVTGELFF; DNA: TGTGCCAGCAGCGGGGGACAGGGGGAGGTAACCGGGGAGCTGTTTTTT
size: NA; J: TRBJ1-2; D: TRBD1; V: TRBV15; CDR3: CATSRQGNYGYTF; DNA: TGTGCCACCTCGAGACAGGGGAACTATGGCTACACCTTC
size: NA; J: TRBJ2-6; D: TRBD2; V: TRBV5-5; CDR3: CASSFGSGVSGANVLTF; DNA: TGTGCCAGCAGCTTCGGAAGCGGGGTGTCTGGGGCCAACGTCCTGACTTTC
size: few; J: TRBJ1-6; D: NA; V: TRBV5-6; CDR3: CASSLTGGVFDSPLHF; DNA: TGTGCCAGCAGCTTGACAGGTGGGGTATTTGATTCACCCCTCCACTTT
size: NA; J: TRBJ1-5; D: TRBD1; V: TRBV2; CDR3: CASSRGTVKYQPQHF; DNA: TGTGCCAGCAGCCGCGGGACAGTTAAGTATCAGCCCCAGCATTTT
size: few; J: TRBJ1-1; D: NA; V: TRBV7-9; CDR3: CASSLGDSEAFF; DNA: TGTGCCAGCAGCTTGGGTGATTCTGAAGCTTTCTTT
size: NA; J: TRBJ1-1; D: NA; V: TRBV19; CDR3: CASSITSGWDTEAFF; DNA: TGTGCCAGTAGTATAACGTCAGGGTGGGACACTGAAGCTTTCTTT
size: NA; J: TRBJ2-1; D: TRBD1; V: TRBV30; CDR3: CAWSRDRDFSEQFF; DNA: TGTGCCTGGAGTCGGGACAGGGATTTCTCTGAGCAGTTCTTC
size: NA; J: TRBJ1-1; D: NA; V: TRBV20-1; CDR3: CSAGWTEAFF; DNA: TGCAGTGCCGGGTGGACTGAAGCTTTCTTT
size: NA; J: TRBJ2-7; D: NA; V: TRBV5-1; CDR3: CASSFGMAGQSVYEQYF; DNA: TGCGCCAGCAGCTTTGGAATGGCTGGACAGTCCGTCTACGAGCAGTACTTC
size: NA; J: TRBJ2-2; D: NA; V: TRBV2; CDR3: CASGLRRDTGELFF; DNA: TGTGCCAGCGGCCTCCGACGGGACACCGGGGAGCTGTTTTTT
size: NA; J: TRBJ1-3; D: NA; V: TRBV12-3/TRBV12-4; CDR3: CASKLGLNTIYF; DNA: TGTGCCAGCAAATTGGGCCTGAACACCATATATTTT
size: NA; J: TRBJ2-2; D: NA; V: TRBV19; CDR3: CASSLTSFTGELFF; DNA: TGTGCCAGTAGCCTTACTAGCTTCACCGGGGAGCTGTTTTTT
size: NA; J: TRBJ2-5; D: TRBD2; V: TRBV5-4; CDR3: CASSTGTREETQYF; DNA: TGTGCCAGCAGCACCGGGACTAGGGAAGAGACCCAGTACTTC
size: NA; J: TRBJ2-7; D: TRBD1; V: TRBV6-2/TRBV6-3; CDR3: CASSYSPGQGAREQYF; DNA: TGTGCCAGCAGCTATAGCCCGGGACAGGGGGCGAGGGAGCAGTACTTC
size: NA; J: TRBJ2-3; D: NA; V: TRBV30; CDR3: CAWSRGRDTQYF; DNA: TGTGCCTGGAGTAGGGGGAGGGATACGCAGTATTTT
size: NA; J: TRBJ1-6; D: NA; V: TRBV28; CDR3: CASSFRHPNSPLHF; DNA: TGTGCCAGCAGTTTTCGGCATCCTAATTCACCCCTCCACTTT
size: NA; J: TRBJ2-7; D: TRBD2; V: TRBV27; CDR3: CASSYGGGEQYF; DNA: TGTGCCAGCAGCTACGGGGGGGGCGAGCAGTACTTC
size: NA; J: TRBJ2-7; D: NA; V: TRBV5-5; CDR3: CASSLVARGGYEQYF; DNA: TGTGCCAGCAGCTTGGTCGCCAGGGGGGGGTACGAGCAGTACTTC
size: few; J: TRBJ1-1; D: NA; V: TRBV28; CDR3: CASSLVFQEDTEAFF; DNA: TGTGCCAGCAGTTTGGTTTTTCAGGAAGACACTGAAGCTTTCTTT
size: many; J: TRBJ2-3; D: TRBD2; V: TRBV5-1; CDR3: CASTAGGRYRTDTQYF; DNA: TGCGCCAGCACAGCGGGGGGACGGTATCGCACAGATACGCAGTATTTT
size: NA; J: TRBJ2-7; D: TRBD2; V: TRBV10-2; CDR3: CASGASGGAGDYEQYF; DNA: TGCGCCAGCGGGGCTAGCGGGGGGGCCGGGGACTACGAGCAGTACTTC
size: NA; J: TRBJ1-2; D: TRBD1; V: TRBV7-9; CDR3: CASSRQGTNYGYTF; DNA: TGTGCCAGCAGTCGACAGGGAACTAACTATGGCTACACCTTC
size: NA; J: TRBJ1-4; D: NA; V: TRBV27; CDR3: CASRGSGDEKLFF; DNA: TGTGCCAGCAGGGGCTCAGGGGATGAAAAACTGTTTTTT
size: NA; J: TRBJ1-5; D: TRBD1; V: TRBV19; CDR3: CASTSDRGKPQHF; DNA: TGTGCCAGTACGTCGGACAGGGGGAAGCCCCAGCATTTT
size: NA; J: TRBJ1-2; D: NA; V: TRBV28; CDR3: CASSLESVYTF; DNA: TGTGCCAGCAGTTTGGAATCGGTCTACACCTTC
size: NA; J: TRBJ2-2; D: NA; V: TRBV5-1; CDR3: CASSLEGTGELFF; DNA: TGCGCCAGCAGCTTGGAAGGGACCGGGGAGCTGTTTTTT
size: NA; J: TRBJ2-1; D: TRBD1; V: TRBV6-7; CDR3: CARRDRVHEQFF; DNA: TGTGCCAGACGGGACAGGGTGCATGAGCAGTTCTTC
size: NA; J: TRBJ1-2; D: NA; V: TRBV6-1; CDR3: CASSERTGPNYGYTF; DNA: TGTGCCAGCAGTGAACGCACAGGGCCTAACTATGGCTACACCTTC
size: once; J: TRBJ1-3; D: NA; V: TRBV5-1; CDR3: CASSLAAQGDIYF; DNA: TGCGCCAGCAGCTTGGCCGCCCAGGGCGATATATATTTT
size: NA; J: TRBJ1-1; D: NA; V: TRBV7-9; CDR3: CASSLAIVGSEAFF; DNA: TGTGCCAGCAGCTTAGCGATTGTAGGGTCTGAAGCTTTCTTT
size: NA; J: TRBJ1-4; D: TRBD1; V: TRBV18; CDR3: CASSPGEGTVLGKKLFF; DNA: TGTGCCAGCTCACCAGGGGAAGGGACAGTCCTAGGGAAAAAACTGTTTTTT
size: NA; J: TRBJ2-3; D: NA; V: TRBV7-6; CDR3: CASSAGVDTQYF; DNA: TGTGCCAGCAGCGCCGGGGTAGATACGCAGTATTTT
size: NA; J: TRBJ2-7; D: NA; V: TRBV5-5; CDR3: CASSRTTGFYEQYF; DNA: TGTGCCAGCAGCCGAACGACAGGCTTCTACGAGCAGTACTTC
size: NA; J: TRBJ2-1; D: NA; V: TRBV7-9; CDR3: CASSSGGREQFF; DNA: TGTGCCAGCAGCTCAGGGGGGCGAGAGCAGTTCTTC
size: NA; J: TRBJ2-1; D: NA; V: TRBV2; CDR3: CASRRGGSSYNEQFF; DNA: TGTGCCAGCAGGAGAGGGGGGAGCTCCTACAATGAGCAGTTCTTC
size: NA; J: TRBJ2-6; D: TRBD1; V: TRBV2; CDR3: CAVAKPRGRSGANVLTF; DNA: TGTGCCGTCGCTAAGCCCAGGGGGCGTTCTGGGGCCAACGTCCTGACTTTC
size: NA; J: TRBJ1-1; D: NA; V: TRBV12-3/TRBV12-4; CDR3: CASCPQRNTEAFF; DNA: TGTGCCAGCTGTCCCCAGAGGAACACTGAAGCTTTCTTT